This T cell receptor beta chain was recovered during a study of T cells in Graves' hyperthyroidism and ophthalmopathy. Notes on the study in general: Most expanded thyroid clonotypes above 0.001 also appeared in blood.

TCR beta CDR3 regions were amplified from RNA. Using the HTBI primer set, a first-round RT-PCR was run on the TCR CDR3. MiXCR, run by TCRdb on the multiplex PCR reads, gives a single entry per CDR3 protein. The sample consists of 300,000 to 400,000 distinct CDR3 sequences, about 20% of them appearing once. The CDR3 extends over 15 amino acids. V lost 7 bases, J lost 0 bases, and 14 bases lay in between. CDR1 MNHEY and CDR2 SVGEGT come from the germline V gene. This clonotype showed up many times. As yet, its antigen is unknown. Among the patients, aged 18 to 65, hyperthyroidism was newly diagnosed and had lasted under 2 months.

The V and J genes are TRBV6-2 or TRBV6-3 and TRBJ2-3; no firm D call. Sequencing was done on a sample of blood. This clonotype originated in a woman between 50 and 59 years old with Graves' hyperthyroidism. The CDR3: CASTGRYASTDTQYF. For the CDR3, the DNA is TGTGCCAGCACAGGACGGTATGCTAGCACAGATACGCAGTATTTT.